The T cell receptor beta chain under discussion was sequenced for a study of T cells in Graves' hyperthyroidism and ophthalmopathy. The study's findings and limits: Ophthalmopathy was predicted by the model a median of about 6.5 months ahead of onset. Among thyroid clonotypes expanded above 0.001, most also appeared in blood.

Germline CDR1 is LNHNV and CDR2 is YYDKDF (reference sequence). The ends lost 5 bases at V and 4 bases at J; junction bases unmatched: 4. The CDR3 consists of 14 residues. Comment on this clonotype: No antigen is known for it.

The source material, RNA transcripts, was used to amplify TCR beta CDR3 regions. RT-PCR in the first round (using the HTBI primer set) targeted the TCR CDR3. TCRdb re-analysed the multiplex PCR reads in MiXCR, keeping a single row per CDR3 protein. The table records about 49,000 distinct CDR3 sequences, 45% to 65% of them present only once. The source is a man in his late teens or twenties with Graves' hyperthyroidism. V and J are TRBV15 and TRBJ2-5, with 10 bases fitting TRBD1. The sequenced sample was peripheral blood or thyroid tissue (not recorded which). CDR3 protein: CATSDRGLGETQYF. The CDR3 region has the DNA TGTGCCACCAGCGACAGGGGGCTGGGAGAGACCCAGTACTTC.